This paragraph reports one T cell receptor beta chain. TCRdb keeps only in-frame clones here, not all; method: immunoSEQ multiplex PCR. The table lists about 100,000 clones, roughly 90% of them singletons, with 18% in the top ten. Unmatched junction bases numbered 8, after V lost 3 bases and J lost 7 bases. CDR3 length: 14 residues. Germline CDR1 SEHNR, CDR2 FQNEAQ (reference sequence). These data come from a study of control samples from healthy donors and cancer patients. The sequence was collected from a woman in her 50s in good health. Sequenced: blood. The V gene is TRBV7-9, the J gene TRBJ1-2; 7 positions match TRBD1. The CDR3 is CASSFEGARRGYTF. The CDR3 nucleotides read TGTGCCAGCAGCTTTGAGGGGGCGCGTCGTGGCTACACCTTC.